The 18 T cell receptor beta chains presented below share a single source sample, sequenced in a study of CD4 T cells in relation to SARS-CoV-2 and coronaviruses. Sequencing was performed with immunoSEQ multiplex PCR; in TCRdb, only in-frame clones are kept and a portion is missing. The profile shows 20,000 to 30,000 clones, about 76% of them singletons. Their recognized antigens are unknown. CD4+ T cells from unexposed donors were obtained before the COVID-19 pandemic (2011-2018). The cells were cultured for about ten days before CD4+ T cells were isolated. Input material: CD4+ T cells from PBMCs, cultured in vitro. Receptors were obtained from a human donor in good health.

The chain recombines TRBV27 with TRBJ2-1; no definite D call. With 6 bases removed from V and 7 bases from J, the gap between germline ends came to 13 bases. The CDR3 covers 13 residues. Germline lookup yields CDR1 MNHEY and CDR2 SMNVEV (reference sequence). For the CDR3, the DNA is TGTGCCAGCAGCACTCCGGCAGGAAATGAGCAGTTCTTC. Its protein is CASSTPAGNEQFF.

J is TRBJ2-7 and V is TRBV5-1; no firm D call. The CDR3 is made up of 14 amino acids. With 0 bases removed from V and 0 bases from J, the gap between germline ends came to 7 bases. Germline values: CDR1 SGHRS, CDR2 YFSETQ. CDR3 sequence (DNA): TGCGCCAGCAGCTTGGGTGGCAACTCCTACGAGCAGTACTTC. Translated, it gives CASSLGGNSYEQYF.

The V and J genes are TRBV6-2 or TRBV6-3 and TRBJ1-5; 7 bases are a match to TRBD1. CDR3 length equals 15 residues. Germline V gene lookup returns CDR1 MNHEY and CDR2 SVGEGT. V gave up 5 bases and J gave up 3 bases; unmatched junction bases: 7. As DNA, the CDR3 is TGTGCCAGCAGTGCTGCCAGGGGGGACAATCAGCCCCAGCATTTT. This gives the protein CASSAARGDNQPQHF.

The rearrangement joins TRBV4-3 to TRBJ2-3; 8 bases are a match to TRBD1. CDR3 length equals 17 residues. After removal of 1 base from V and 1 base from J, the junction contained 7 bases not matched to a gene. The germline V gene encodes CDR1 LGHNA and CDR2 YSLEER. CDR3: CASSQVPQGGRTDTQYF. CDR3 sequence (DNA): TGCGCCAGCAGCCAAGTCCCACAGGGGGGCCGCACAGATACGCAGTATTTT.

J is TRBJ1-6 and V is TRBV10-2, with D hard to call. CDR3 length: 14 amino acids. Looked up from germline, CDR1 is WSHSY and CDR2 is SAAADI. V dropped 2 bases and J dropped 6 bases, with 8 bases sitting between them. Here the CDR3 reads CASSERRINSPLHF. The CDR3 coding sequence is TGCGCCAGCAGTGAGCGACGTATTAATTCACCCCTCCACTTT.

V and J are TRBV7-2 and TRBJ1-3, with 7 positions matching TRBD1. V was clipped by 5 bases and J by 2 bases; unmatched bases: 9. Looked up from germline, CDR1 is SGHTA and CDR2 is FQGNSA. The CDR3 is 16 amino acids. The CDR3 DNA reads TGTGCCAGCAGCATTTGGGAGGGACAGCCTGGAAACACCATATATTTT. Translating gives CASSIWEGQPGNTIYF.

The J gene is TRBJ2-5, the V gene TRBV10-3, with D possibly matching TRBD2 (5 bases). With 4 bases removed from V and 5 bases from J, the gap between germline ends came to 11 bases. The germline CDR1 and CDR2 sequences are ENHRY and SYGVKD. The CDR3 is 13 residues long. DNA for the CDR3: TGTGCCATCAGTGGGCCCGGGGAGGAGACCCAGTACTTC. Encoded protein: CAISGPGEETQYF.

The table lists this clone with a count of one. The rearrangement links TRBV6-2 or TRBV6-3 to TRBJ2-6; perhaps TRBD2 as D (7 bases). CDR3 size: 18 residues. Looked up from germline, CDR1 is MNHEY and CDR2 is SVGEGT. The V and J ends lost 2 bases and 0 bases respectively, with 14 bases between them. The chain's CDR3 is CASSYRGGSYSGANVLTF. The CDR3 DNA reads as TGTGCCAGCAGTTACAGGGGGGGAAGTTACTCTGGGGCCAACGTCCTGACTTTC.

The chain recombines TRBV5-1 with TRBJ1-3, with D unclear. The CDR3 sequence is 15 residues long. Trimming left V 4 bases short and J 0 bases short, with 11 bases between. Germline CDR1 reads SGHRS; CDR2 reads YFSETQ. CDR3 amino acids: CASSPRTDSGNTIYF. As DNA, the CDR3 is TGCGCCAGCAGCCCCAGGACGGACTCTGGAAACACCATATATTTT.

The V call is TRBV7-9, the J call TRBJ2-7; tentatively, D is TRBD1 (7 bases). The ends were cut back, 8 bases at V and 2 bases at J, with 19 bases in the middle. Germline CDR1 reads SEHNR; CDR2 reads FQNEAQ (reference sequence). The CDR3 is made up of 15 amino acids. CDR3 nucleotides: TGTGCCAGCGGGGGGTGGGGACAGCACACCTACGAGCAGTACTTC. It yields the protein CASGGWGQHTYEQYF.

Written as DNA, the CDR3 is TGTGCCAGCAGGGGGGGACAGGGGAGTTTGGTGTACGAGCAGTACTTC. It is translated as CASRGGQGSLVYEQYF. The V and J genes are TRBV7-2 and TRBJ2-7; 10 positions agree with TRBD1. The germline V gene encodes CDR1 SGHTA and CDR2 FQGNSA. The CDR3 covers 16 residues. Trimming cost V 6 bases and J 4 bases; bases outside gene matches: 12.

The rearrangement uses TRBV2 and TRBJ1-1; 7 positions match TRBD1. This CDR3 is 12 amino acids long. Trimming took 8 bases from V and 6 from J; bases not matched to a gene: 6. Germline V gives CDR1 SNHLY, CDR2 FYNNEI. CDR3 nucleotide sequence: TGTGCCAGCCAGGACAGGTTTCCTGAAGCTTTCTTT. Protein product: CASQDRFPEAFF. Looking up the rest from reference TRBV2 and TRBJ1-1 gives the full variable domain: EPEVTQTPSHQVTQMGQEVILRCVPISNHLYFYWYRQILGQKVEFLVSFYNNEISEKSEIFDDQFSVERPDGSNFTLKIRSTKLEDSAMYFCASQDRFPEAFFGQGTRLTVV.

The chain links TRBV19 to TRBJ2-5, with TRBD2 matching over 9 bases. V lost 6 bases and J lost 2; bases outside the gene matches: 16. The V gene's germline CDR1 is LNHDA and CDR2 SQIVND (reference sequence). This CDR3 is 18 amino acids long. CDR3 loop: CASSATRREGLLQETQYF. The CDR3 DNA is TGTGCCAGTAGCGCTACGCGGCGGGAGGGACTACTTCAAGAGACCCAGTACTTC.

The chain joins TRBV3-1 (or the pseudogene TRBV3-2) to TRBJ2-3; maybe TRBD2 (6 bases). V shed 3 bases and J shed 6 bases, with 19 bases lying between them. This CDR3 is built from 16 residues. The germline V gene has CDR1 LGHDT and CDR2 YNNKEL (reference sequence). CDR3 sequence (DNA): TGTGCCAGCAGCCACCACAAGGGACTCGGGCGGGATACGCAGTATTTT. Protein sequence: CASSHHKGLGRDTQYF.

J is TRBJ2-5 and V is TRBV6-5; D call uncertain. CDR1 is MNHEY and CDR2 is SVGAGI in the germline V gene. The CDR3 loop spans 12 amino acids. Trimming pared 7 bases from V and 1 base from J, leaving 7 bases between. CDR3 sequence reads: CASTLFQETQYF. In DNA, the CDR3 is TGTGCCAGCACCCTTTTCCAAGAGACCCAGTACTTC.

V is TRBV6-5 and J is TRBJ1-1; perhaps TRBD1 as D (5 bases). The length of the CDR3 is 15 residues. Germline loops: CDR1 MNHEY, CDR2 SVGAGI. Trimming cost V 2 bases and J 6 bases, with 16 bases left between them. The chain's CDR3 is CASSYMEFRGAEAFF. CDR3 in DNA: TGTGCCAGCAGTTACATGGAGTTTCGGGGGGCTGAAGCTTTCTTT.

V gene TRBV7-2 combines with J gene TRBJ2-3; a weak D match, TRBD1 (5 bases). The CDR3 loop spans 14 amino acids. Looked up from germline, CDR1 is SGHTA and CDR2 is FQGNSA. V was shortened by 3 bases and J by 8 bases, with 15 bases between the two germline ends. Here the CDR3 DNA reads TGTGCCAGCAGCTTCTCGCTGGGGCGGACTACGCAGTATTTT. It translates to CASSFSLGRTTQYF.

This chain connects TRBV11-2 to TRBJ2-7; TRBD1 agrees at 9 bases. Germline V gene data show CDR1 as SGHAT and CDR2 as FQNNGV. The CDR3 has 14 residues. The V gene end was trimmed by 5 bases and the J gene end by 4 bases; junction bases not matched to a gene: 6. The CDR3 nucleotides are TGTGCCAGCAGCCATGGGACAGGGAGGTACGAGCAGTACTTC. Its protein is CASSHGTGRYEQYF.